These 2 T cell receptor beta chains share one sample of origin, sequenced in a study of T-cell memory formation after mild COVID-19. TCRdb passed the 5' RACE reads through MiXCR, listing each CDR3 protein once. The table records fewer than 700,000 distinct CDR3 sequences, less than 25% of them present only once. Sequencing was performed on PBMCs or a T cell subset sorted from them (not recorded which). Receptors were obtained from an adult woman who had mild COVID-19 (a few samples of this study predate the infection). Cell type and time point are not known.

This sequence joins TRBV12-3 or TRBV12-4 and TRBJ2-2; TRBD2 matches at 10 bases. After removal of 5 bases from V and 0 bases from J, the junction contained 12 bases not matched to a gene. The CDR3 is 19 residues long. This chain's CDR3 is CASSRASGGPPANTGELFF. The CDR3 DNA is TGTGCCAGCAGTCGGGCTAGCGGGGGCCCCCCAGCGAACACCGGGGAGCTGTTTTTT.

The genes are TRBV20-1 and TRBJ1-1, with a weak D call TRBD1 (6 bases). Looked up from germline, CDR1 is DFQATT and CDR2 is SNEGSKA (reference sequence). V lost 5 bases, J lost 3 bases, and 16 bases lay in between. The CDR3 contains 14 residues. The CDR3 reads CSASTGRRDTEAFF. The CDR3 region has the DNA TGCAGTGCTTCAACAGGGAGACGAGACACTGAAGCTTTCTTT.